These 19 T cell receptor beta chains came from one sample sequenced in a study of blood T cells in healthy people across ages. A second PCR, run for about 7 to 11 cycles, used a sample-barcoded 5' primer plus a J-beta primer mix. MiXCR was run by TCRdb on the 5' RACE reads, yielding one entry per CDR3 protein. The data hold about 640,000 distinct CDR3 sequences, with 58% observed a single time. The sample taken for sequencing was blood. The origin of the receptors is a man in his 60s in good health.

V gene TRBV6-1 combines with J gene TRBJ2-7, with 7 bases aligning to TRBD1. The germline CDR1 and CDR2 sequences are MNHNS and SASEGT. The CDR3 has 17 amino acids. Trimming cost V 0 bases and J 4 bases; bases outside gene matches: 12. CDR3 coding DNA: TGTGCCAGCAGTGAAGCTGTAGGGGCAGGGGGTATGTACGAGCAGTACTTC. Its translation: CASSEAVGAGGMYEQYF.

The rearrangement uses TRBV7-9 and TRBJ2-1; D unresolved. The J call is in doubt because the DNA end fits TRBJ2-7 better. Germline lookup yields CDR1 SEHNR and CDR2 FQNEAQ (reference sequence). This CDR3 region has 18 residues. CDR3 in amino acids: CASSLDQLGSRDHNEQYF. The CDR3 region has the DNA TGTGCCAGCAGCTTAGACCAGCTTGGCTCTAGAGACCACAATGAGCAGTACTTC.

The rearrangement links TRBV18 to TRBJ2-6; D call uncertain. With 3 bases removed from V and 2 bases from J, the gap between germline ends came to 17 bases. This CDR3 is 18 amino acids long. Germline V gene data show CDR1 as KGHSH and CDR2 as LQKENI. The CDR3 is CASSPDRVHSAGANVLTF. The CDR3 coding sequence is TGTGCCAGCTCACCGGATAGGGTCCACTCTGCTGGGGCCAACGTCCTGACTTTC.

The gene calls are TRBV5-1 and TRBJ1-6, with D maybe TRBD1 (5 bases). The CDR3 runs 15 residues. Per the germline V gene, CDR1 is SGHRS and CDR2 is YFSETQ. V lost 4 bases to trimming and J lost 6 bases, with 14 bases between them. CDR3 in amino acids: CASSGGSGLNSPLHF. Here the CDR3 DNA reads TGCGCCAGCAGCGGGGGATCCGGGCTTAATTCACCCCTCCACTTT.

The chain is built from TRBV7-8 and TRBJ2-1; 9 nucleotides line up with TRBD1. The DNA end favors TRBJ2-7, so the J call may be wrong. This CDR3 comprises 17 residues. The V gene's germline CDR1 is SGHVS and CDR2 FQNEAQ. CDR3 sequence (DNA): TGTGCCAGCAGCTTATATTCGTACGGGACAGGGTACAATGAGCAGTACTTC. Amino acid sequence: CASSLYSYGTGYNEQYF.

The chain joins TRBV12-3 or TRBV12-4 to TRBJ2-3, with unresolved D. The CDR3 is made up of 13 amino acids. V lost 7 bases, J lost 4 bases, and 12 bases lay in between. DNA of the CDR3: TGTGCCAGCATCGGTGGCTTTTCAGATACGCAGTATTTT. Translation gives CASIGGFSDTQYF.

J is TRBJ2-5 and V is TRBV12-3 or TRBV12-4; 7 nucleotides line up with TRBD2. The length of the CDR3 is 17 residues. Losses at the gene ends were 5 bases for V and 0 bases for J; bases not matched to a gene: 12. The CDR3 region has the DNA TGTGCCAGCAGTGCCAGACTAGCTCCACTCAACCAAGAGACCCAGTACTTC. It yields the protein CASSARLAPLNQETQYF.

This clonotype was counted a few times. This chain uses TRBV10-3 with TRBJ2-6; TRBD1 agrees at 9 bases. The CDR3 totals 17 residues. The J segment lost 2 bases and the V segment lost 2 bases, leaving 4 bases of the junction unmatched. CDR1 and CDR2 from the germline V gene are ENHRY and SYGVKD. The CDR3 here is CAISERQGVTGANVLTF. The DNA of the CDR3 is TGTGCCATCAGTGAGAGACAGGGGGTTACTGGGGCCAACGTCCTGACTTTC.

The chain couples TRBV9 to TRBJ2-3, with a tentative D call TRBD2 (6 bases). V was cut by 3 bases and J by 3 bases, with 17 bases left in between. CDR1 and CDR2 from the germline V gene are SGDLS and YYNGEE. CDR3 length: 16 residues. CDR3 loop: CASSARGGLGTDTQYF. The CDR3 nucleotides are TGTGCCAGCAGCGCTCGTGGGGGGTTGGGTACAGATACGCAGTATTTT.

In its sample, this clonotype was seen a few times. J is TRBJ2-7 and V is TRBV20-1, with D perhaps matching TRBD2 (5 bases). The germline V gene has CDR1 DFQATT and CDR2 SNEGSKA (reference sequence). V was clipped by 4 bases and J by 3 bases, with 13 bases between them. The CDR3 sequence is 13 residues long. CDR3 bases: TGCAGTGCTATTCTGGAGGATGGCTACGAGCAGTACTTC. It codes for CSAILEDGYEQYF.

The chain joins TRBV18 to TRBJ1-4, with D unclear. V lost 3 bases and J 5 bases, leaving 7 bases between the germline ends. Germline CDR1 is KGHSH and CDR2 is LQKENI. The CDR3 consists of 13 residues. The CDR3 region has the DNA TGTGCCAGCTCACCCTCGCAGAATGAAAAACTGTTTTTT. This translates into CASSPSQNEKLFF.

The CDR3 DNA is TGTGCCATCAGTGAGTCTAGAGTTGGGGGAACTGAAGCTTTCTTT. This codes for CAISESRVGGTEAFF. The V and J genes are TRBV10-3 and TRBJ1-1; possibly TRBD1 for D (5 bases). The V and J ends lost 0 bases and 5 bases respectively, with 13 bases between them. The CDR3 runs 15 residues. CDR1 is ENHRY, CDR2 SYGVKD, per germline.

This rearrangement joins TRBV6-6 to TRBJ1-1, with 9 bases lining up with TRBD1. Germline CDR1 is MNHNY and CDR2 is SVGAGI (reference sequence). The CDR3 is 15 residues long. V shed 0 bases, J shed 6 bases, and the junction held 5 bases outside the gene matches. The DNA for the CDR3 is TGTGCCAGCAGTTACTCCGGGACAGGGTCCTCTGAAGCTTTCTTT. This translates into CASSYSGTGSSEAFF.

Notes on this clonotype: The junction and the germline gene differ at one end; a read error may be behind it. The gene calls are TRBV7-8 and TRBJ1-1; maybe TRBD1 (5 bases). This CDR3 region has 14 residues. The germline V gene encodes CDR1 SGHVS and CDR2 FQNEAQ. This CDR3 reads CASSLASGNTEAFF. The DNA of the CDR3 is TGTGCCAGCAGCTTAGCGTCAGGGAACACTGAGGCTTTCTTT.

This clonotype was seen only once. The V and J genes are TRBV6-5 and TRBJ1-4; 8 bases match TRBD1. Germline V lookup: CDR1 MNHEY, CDR2 SVGAGI. The CDR3 length is 18 residues. Trimming at V came to 0 bases and at J to 5 bases, leaving 11 bases not matched to a gene. CDR3 coding DNA: TGTGCCAGCAGTTACTCCGAAACCCGGACAGGGAAGAATGAAAAACTGTTTTTT. Encoded protein: CASSYSETRTGKNEKLFF.

The chain links TRBV5-1 to TRBJ2-4; 7 nucleotides line up with TRBD2. The CDR3 has 16 amino acids. The germline V gene encodes CDR1 SGHRS and CDR2 YFSETQ. V was clipped by 4 bases and J by 10 bases; unmatched bases: 17. The CDR3 DNA is TGCGCCAGCAGCCCGGGGACTAAGGGGTCCGGGGGGATTCAGTACTTC. Amino acid sequence: CASSPGTKGSGGIQYF.

This chain links TRBV20-1 with TRBJ1-4; D might be TRBD1 (5 bases). V gave up 6 bases and J gave up 4 bases, with 12 bases separating them. The germline gives CDR1 DFQATT, CDR2 SNEGSKA (reference sequence). This CDR3 is 13 amino acids long. The CDR3 sequence is CSATRDHNEKLFF. The CDR3 nucleotides read TGCAGTGCCACTCGGGACCATAATGAAAAACTGTTTTTT.

This clonotype was seen a few times. The chain couples TRBV11-2 to TRBJ2-5, with 8 bases lining up with TRBD2. This CDR3 is built from 18 residues. Germline values: CDR1 SGHAT, CDR2 FQNNGV. Losses at the gene ends were 2 bases for V and 5 bases for J; bases not matched to a gene: 16. CDR3: CASSLFGPGTRVAETQYF. DNA for the CDR3: TGTGCCAGCAGCTTATTCGGTCCCGGGACTAGAGTCGCGGAGACCCAGTACTTC.

The CDR3 coding sequence is TGTGCCATCAGTGAAGTCCAGTTCGGCAATCAGCCCCAGCATTTT. Amino acids: CAISEVQFGNQPQHF. This sequence joins TRBV10-3 and TRBJ1-5; D is ambiguous. With 3 bases removed from V and 2 bases from J, the gap between germline ends came to 11 bases. The germline CDR1 and CDR2 sequences are ENHRY and SYGVKD. The CDR3 loop spans 15 amino acids.